Each of the 10 T cell receptor beta chains below was sequenced from the same sample in a study of T-cell memory formation after mild COVID-19. TCRdb re-called the 5' RACE reads with MiXCR, one entry per CDR3 protein. The sample carries 400,000 to 450,000 distinct CDR3 sequences, about 20% recorded once. Sequenced: PBMCs or a T cell subset sorted from them (not recorded which). All receptors derive from a man aged 18 to 30 who had mild COVID-19 (a few samples of this study predate the infection). Cell type and time point are not known.

This clonotype has a handful of counts. The chain employs TRBV20-1 and TRBJ2-5; 7 bases match TRBD2. Germline V lookup: CDR1 DFQATT, CDR2 SNEGSKA (reference sequence). The V segment lost 4 bases and the J segment 4 bases; nucleotides outside the gene matches: 6. The CDR3 has 13 residues. CDR3 in DNA: TGCAGTGCTACAAAGAGCGGGACAGAGACCCAGTACTTC. Protein sequence: CSATKSGTETQYF.

The J gene is TRBJ2-7, the V gene TRBV5-5; TRBD1 might be the D (6 bases). The CDR3 is 14 residues long. V shed 3 bases and J shed 3 bases, with 13 bases lying between them. The germline gives CDR1 SGHKS, CDR2 YYEKEE (reference sequence). CDR3 sequence reads: CASSSWGRFYEQYF. The CDR3 coding sequence is TGTGCCAGCAGCTCCTGGGGGCGGTTCTACGAGCAGTACTTC.

In this sample, this clonotype turned up a few times. This rearrangement joins TRBV7-2 to TRBJ2-3; 13 bases match TRBD2. From germline, CDR1 is SGHTA and CDR2 FQGNSA. This CDR3 spans 16 amino acids. V trimming: 5 bases; J trimming: 5 bases; junction bases outside the gene matches: 7. The CDR3 loop is CASSRLAGGGGDTQYF. CDR3 in DNA: TGTGCCAGCAGCCGACTAGCGGGGGGAGGAGGAGATACGCAGTATTTT.

The chain recombines TRBV20-1 with TRBJ1-1, with D unclear. CDR3 length: 12 residues. Germline lookup yields CDR1 DFQATT and CDR2 SNEGSKA (reference sequence). V lost 0 bases and J 6 bases, leaving 8 bases between the germline ends. In DNA form, the CDR3 reads TGCAGTGCTAGAGACCCCGGGGCTGAAGCTTTCTTT. Its protein product is CSARDPGAEAFF.

This clonotype has just a few counts. The chain combines TRBV7-2 with TRBJ2-3; D is unclear. CDR1 and CDR2 (germline): SGHTA, FQGNSA. With 5 bases removed from V and 6 bases from J, the gap between germline ends came to 9 bases. The CDR3 spans 12 residues. CDR3 nucleotides: TGTGCCAGCAGCACGCTTAGGGATACGCAGTATTTT. Encoded protein: CASSTLRDTQYF.

V and J are TRBV7-9 and TRBJ2-6; no firm D call. V shed 4 bases and J shed 0 bases, with 7 bases lying between them. Per germline, CDR1 SEHNR and CDR2 FQNEAQ (reference sequence). The CDR3 is 15 residues long. CDR3 protein: CASSYTSSGANVLTF. As DNA, the CDR3 is TGTGCCAGCAGCTATACAAGCTCTGGGGCCAACGTCCTGACTTTC.

This clonotype has at least ten counts. This chain uses TRBV20-1 with TRBJ1-2; TRBD1 is a possible D gene (5 bases). The length of the CDR3 is 12 residues. V was cut by 2 bases and J by 8 bases, with 12 bases left in between. In germline, CDR1 is DFQATT, CDR2 SNEGSKA (reference sequence). CDR3 residues: CSARNGGTGYTF. The CDR3 bases are TGCAGTGCTAGAAATGGGGGTACGGGCTACACCTTC.

Only a few counts were recorded for this clonotype. The chain is built from TRBV25-1 and TRBJ1-6; the D gene is possibly TRBD1 (6 bases). This CDR3 is 13 amino acids long. CDR1 is MGHDK, CDR2 SYGVNS, per germline. V was shortened by 7 bases and J by 7 bases, with 11 bases between the two germline ends. CDR3 coding DNA: TGTGCCAGCACCGGGACACTAAATTCACCCCTCCACTTT. Translated: CASTGTLNSPLHF. The entire variable domain, with the rest obtained from reference TRBV25-1 and TRBJ1-6, is as follows: EADIYQTPRYLVIGTGKKITLECSQTMGHDKMYWYQQDPGMELHLIHYSYGVNSTEKGDLSSESTVSRIRTEHFPLTLESARPSHTSQYLCASTGTLNSPLHFGNGTRLTVT.

This chain connects TRBV4-3 to TRBJ2-7, with D perhaps matching TRBD1 (6 bases). The V gene lost 1 base and the J gene lost 2 bases, with 12 bases spanning the gap. The CDR3 sequence is 15 residues long. Germline loops: CDR1 LGHNA, CDR2 YSLEER. CDR3 DNA: TGCGCCAGCAGCCAAGGGACAGAAAGGACCTACGAGCAGTACTTC. This codes for CASSQGTERTYEQYF.

In its sample, this clonotype was seen a few times. The rearrangement uses TRBV7-3 and TRBJ2-1; tentatively, D is TRBD1 (6 bases). The CDR3 length is 14 residues. V was cut by 4 bases and J by 5 bases, with 12 bases left in between. The germline gives CDR1 SGHTA, CDR2 FQGTGA. CDR3 in amino acids: CASSYRDGNNEQFF. The CDR3 nucleotides read TGTGCCAGCAGCTACAGGGACGGTAACAATGAGCAGTTCTTC.